This T cell receptor beta chain is drawn from a study of T cell repertoires in cytomegalovirus infection. Looking at the study overall: Indicated by public TCR beta signatures were CMV infection and matching HLA type.

Study results and limitations: HLA-C-restricted CMV clonotypes gave the most frequent clonotype in two of eight donors. Summed frequency of shared TCR beta families picked out CMV carriers who also had the relevant HLA.

The CDR3 length is 14 residues. Trimming left V 3 bases short and J 2 bases short, with 10 bases between. CDR1 is SGHTA and CDR2 is FQGNSA in the germline V gene. TCRdb analysed the reads with MiXCR anew, one entry per CDR3 protein. The top ten clones hold about 11% of a sample with some 300,000 distinct CDR3 sequences, around a sixth of them seen once. This clonotype was seen a handful of times. Its matching antigen is unknown. The sequenced sample consisted of PBMCs. J is TRBJ2-5 and V is TRBV7-2, with D possibly matching TRBD1 (5 bases). The source of this sequence is a human donor in good health (CMV status not recorded). Some clones in this sample may be carry-over from other donors' samples. The CDR3 sequence: CASSFAGYQETQYF. CDR3 DNA: TGTGCCAGCAGCTTCGCAGGGTATCAAGAGACCCAGTACTTC.